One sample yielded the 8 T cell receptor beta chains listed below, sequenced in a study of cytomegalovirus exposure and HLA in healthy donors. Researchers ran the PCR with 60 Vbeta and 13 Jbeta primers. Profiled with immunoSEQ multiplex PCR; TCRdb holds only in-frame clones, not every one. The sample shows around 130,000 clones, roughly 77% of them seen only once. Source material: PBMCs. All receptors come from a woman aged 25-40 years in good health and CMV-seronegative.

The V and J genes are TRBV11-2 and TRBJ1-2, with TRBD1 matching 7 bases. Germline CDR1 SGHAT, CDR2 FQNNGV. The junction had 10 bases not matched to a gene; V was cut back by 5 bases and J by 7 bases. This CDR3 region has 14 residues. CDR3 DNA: TGTGCCAGCAGCCCCACGCCGGGACAGCGTGGCTACACCTTC. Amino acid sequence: CASSPTPGQRGYTF. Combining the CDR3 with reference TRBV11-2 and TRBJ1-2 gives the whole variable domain EAGVAQSPRYKIIEKRQSVAFWCNPISGHATLYWYQQILGQGPKLLIQFQNNGVVDDSQLPKDRFSAERLKGVDSTLKIQPAKLEDSAVYLCASSPTPGQRGYTFGSGTRLTVV.

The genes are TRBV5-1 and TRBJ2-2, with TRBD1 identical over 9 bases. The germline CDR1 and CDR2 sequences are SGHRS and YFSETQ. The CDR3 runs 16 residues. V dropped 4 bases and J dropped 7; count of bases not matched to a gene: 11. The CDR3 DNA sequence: TGCGCCAGCAGCCCCCTTACAGGGGGCGTTGGCGGGGAGCTGTTTTTT. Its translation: CASSPLTGGVGGELFF.

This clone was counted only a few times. CDR3: CARGRGASRAGETQYF. CDR3 coding DNA: TGTGCCAGAGGGCGGGGCGCTAGCAGGGCTGGGGAGACCCAGTACTTC. The chain links TRBV2 to TRBJ2-5; possible D gene TRBD2, 6 bases. The CDR3 is made up of 16 amino acids. V was shortened by 9 bases and J by 5 bases, with 25 bases between the two germline ends. Germline V gene data show CDR1 as SNHLY and CDR2 as FYNNEI.

CDR3 region: CASSFNRGSTEAFF. The CDR3 nucleotides read TGTGCCAGCAGCTTTAACCGGGGGAGCACTGAAGCTTTCTTT. The rearrangement links TRBV7-3 to TRBJ1-1, with D tentatively TRBD1 (5 bases). CDR3 length: 14 residues. The germline V gene encodes CDR1 SGHTA and CDR2 FQGTGA. The V gene lost 3 bases and the J gene lost 4 bases, with 12 bases spanning the gap.

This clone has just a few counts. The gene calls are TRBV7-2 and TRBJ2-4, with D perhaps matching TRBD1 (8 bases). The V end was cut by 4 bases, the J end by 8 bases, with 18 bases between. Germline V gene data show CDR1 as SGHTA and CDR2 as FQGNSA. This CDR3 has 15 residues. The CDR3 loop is CASSSGQGRGDIQYF. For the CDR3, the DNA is TGTGCCAGCAGCTCAGGACAGGGACGGGGGGACATTCAGTACTTC.

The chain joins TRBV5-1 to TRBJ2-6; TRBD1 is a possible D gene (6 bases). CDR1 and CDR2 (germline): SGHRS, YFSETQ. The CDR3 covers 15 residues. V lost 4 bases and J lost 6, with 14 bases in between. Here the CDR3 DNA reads TGCGCCAGCAGCGTCGGGACACCACCGGCCAACGTCCTGACTTTC. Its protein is CASSVGTPPANVLTF.

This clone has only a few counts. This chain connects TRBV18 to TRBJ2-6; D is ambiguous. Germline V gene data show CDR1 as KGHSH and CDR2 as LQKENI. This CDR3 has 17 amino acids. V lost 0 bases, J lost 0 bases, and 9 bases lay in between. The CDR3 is CASSPPVIDSGANVLTF. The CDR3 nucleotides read TGTGCCAGCTCACCACCCGTCATAGACTCTGGGGCCAACGTCCTGACTTTC.

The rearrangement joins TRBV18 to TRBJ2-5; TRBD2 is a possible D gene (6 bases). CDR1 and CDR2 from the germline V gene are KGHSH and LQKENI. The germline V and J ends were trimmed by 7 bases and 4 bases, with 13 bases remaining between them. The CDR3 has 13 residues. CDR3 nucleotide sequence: TGTGCCAGCTTACGACTAGTCGGAGAGACCCAGTACTTC. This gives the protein CASLRLVGETQYF.